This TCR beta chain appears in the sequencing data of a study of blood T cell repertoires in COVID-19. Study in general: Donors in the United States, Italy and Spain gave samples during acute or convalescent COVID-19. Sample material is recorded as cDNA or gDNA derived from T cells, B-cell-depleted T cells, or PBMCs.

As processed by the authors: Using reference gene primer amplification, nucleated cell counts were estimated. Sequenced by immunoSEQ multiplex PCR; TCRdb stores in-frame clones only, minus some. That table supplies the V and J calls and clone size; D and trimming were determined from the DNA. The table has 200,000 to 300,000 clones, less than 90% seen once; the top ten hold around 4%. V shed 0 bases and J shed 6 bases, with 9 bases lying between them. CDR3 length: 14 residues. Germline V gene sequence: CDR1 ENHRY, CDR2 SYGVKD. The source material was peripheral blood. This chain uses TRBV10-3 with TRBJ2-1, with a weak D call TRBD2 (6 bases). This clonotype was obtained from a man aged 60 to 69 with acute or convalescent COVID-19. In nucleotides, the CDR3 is TGTGCCATCAGTGAGTCAGGAGGGGTCAATGAGCAGTTCTTC. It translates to CAISESGGVNEQFF.